The clone carrying this T cell receptor beta chain was recorded many times. CDR3 length equals 13 residues. The germline V gene has CDR1 SGHRS and CDR2 YFSETQ. Trimming stripped 0 bases from V and 8 bases from J, with 9 bases between. This sample stems from a study of identical twins. After template switching added a universal primer site, the resulting cDNA carried unique molecular identifiers. TCRdb re-analysed the 5' RACE reads in MiXCR, keeping a single row per CDR3 protein. The sample shows around 1.7 million distinct CDR3 sequences, under 35% of them seen only once. The rearrangement joins TRBV5-1 to TRBJ2-1; D possibly corresponds to TRBD2 (5 bases). The specimen was cord blood. The sequence was obtained from a newborn girl in good health. The DNA of the CDR3 is TGCGCCAGCAGCTTGGCCAGTAGCGATGAGCAGTTCTTC. Amino acid sequence: CASSLASSDEQFF.